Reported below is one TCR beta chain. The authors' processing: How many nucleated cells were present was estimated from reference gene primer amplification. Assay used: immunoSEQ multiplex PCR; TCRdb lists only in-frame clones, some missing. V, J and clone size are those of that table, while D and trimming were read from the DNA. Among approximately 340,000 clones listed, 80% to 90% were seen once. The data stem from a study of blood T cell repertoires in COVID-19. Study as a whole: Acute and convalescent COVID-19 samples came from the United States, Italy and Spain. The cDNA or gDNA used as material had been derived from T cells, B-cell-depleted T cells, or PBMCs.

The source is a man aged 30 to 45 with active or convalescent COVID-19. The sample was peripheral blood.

Here the CDR3 reads CASSQHQGANEQYF. Here the CDR3 DNA reads TGTGCCAGCAGCCAACATCAGGGGGCCAACGAGCAGTACTTC. The chain recombines TRBV3-1 (or the pseudogene TRBV3-2) with TRBJ2-7; TRBD1 aligns across 8 bases. CDR1 and CDR2 (germline): LGHDT, YNNKEL (reference sequence). The length of the CDR3 is 14 residues. The junction had 5 bases not matched to a gene; V was cut back by 2 bases and J by 5 bases.